This T cell receptor beta chain was retrieved from a study of blood T cells in healthy people across ages. Study observations and caveats: A strong correlation was found between TCR beta diversity and the percentage of naive T cells.

Donors ranged from about 6 to 90 years old and were healthy Caucasians in Russia. Germline CDR1 and CDR2: SGHTA and FQGNSA. V lost 4 bases and J lost 6, with 12 bases in between. The CDR3 runs to 14 residues. This clonotype was picked up a small number of times. Its antigen is undetermined. A sample-barcoded 5' primer and a J-beta primer mix were used in a second PCR of roughly 7 to 12 cycles. A single record per CDR3 protein comes from TCRdb applying MiXCR to the 5' RACE reads. The sample carries 1,800,000 or so distinct CDR3 sequences, 35% to 50% recorded once. This TCR was sampled from a human donor in good health. The rearrangement links TRBV7-2 to TRBJ1-4; possible D gene TRBD1, 5 bases. Material: blood. The CDR3 spells CASSYGAGDEKLFF. In DNA, the CDR3 is TGTGCCAGCAGCTATGGGGCAGGTGATGAAAAACTGTTTTTT.